Sequencing of this T cell receptor beta chain was carried out in a study of cytomegalovirus exposure and HLA in healthy donors. Libraries were prepared by immunoSEQ multiplex PCR; TCRdb keeps only in-frame clonotypes and omits some of them. Here the sample spans some 220,000 clones, 85% to 95% being singletons. V was trimmed by 3 bases and J by 3 bases, leaving 9 bases between them. Germline CDR1 and CDR2: LNHDA and SQIVND (reference sequence). CDR3 length equals 13 residues. The chain is built from TRBV19 and TRBJ2-7, with D hard to call. The TCR was taken from a woman aged 18-30 years in good health and CMV-seronegative. Sequenced material: PBMCs. DNA of the CDR3: TGTGCCAGTAGTATTGCCTACCACTACGAGCAGTACTTC. Translation: CASSIAYHYEQYF.